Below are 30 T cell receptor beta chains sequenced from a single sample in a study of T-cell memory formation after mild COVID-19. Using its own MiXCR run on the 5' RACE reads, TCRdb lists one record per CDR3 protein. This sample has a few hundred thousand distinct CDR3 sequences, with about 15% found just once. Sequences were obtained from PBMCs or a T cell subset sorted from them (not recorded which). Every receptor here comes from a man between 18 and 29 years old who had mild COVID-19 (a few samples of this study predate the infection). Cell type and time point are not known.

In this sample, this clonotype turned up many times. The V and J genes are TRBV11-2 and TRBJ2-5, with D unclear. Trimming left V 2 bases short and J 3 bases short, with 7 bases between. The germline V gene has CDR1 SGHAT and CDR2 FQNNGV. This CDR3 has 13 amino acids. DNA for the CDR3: TGTGCCAGCAGCTTACAGATTGAAGAGACCCAGTACTTC. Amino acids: CASSLQIEETQYF.

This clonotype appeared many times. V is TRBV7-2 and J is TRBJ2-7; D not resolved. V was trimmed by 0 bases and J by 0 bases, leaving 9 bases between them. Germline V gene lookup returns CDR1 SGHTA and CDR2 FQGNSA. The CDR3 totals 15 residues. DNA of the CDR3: TGTGCCAGCAGCTTAGCGCTAGGGTCCTCCTACGAGCAGTACTTC. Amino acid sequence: CASSLALGSSYEQYF.

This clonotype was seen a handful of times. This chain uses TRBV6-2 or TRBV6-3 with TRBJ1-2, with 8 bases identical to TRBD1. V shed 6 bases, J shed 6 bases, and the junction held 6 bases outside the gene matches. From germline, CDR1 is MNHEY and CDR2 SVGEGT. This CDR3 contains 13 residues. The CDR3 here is CASSLRGRDGYTF. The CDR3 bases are TGTGCCAGCAGCCTCAGGGGGCGCGATGGCTACACCTTC.

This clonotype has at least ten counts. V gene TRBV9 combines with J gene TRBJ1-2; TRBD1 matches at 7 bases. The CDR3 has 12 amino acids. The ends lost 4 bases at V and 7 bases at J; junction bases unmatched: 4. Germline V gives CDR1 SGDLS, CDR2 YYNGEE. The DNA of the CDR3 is TGTGCCAGCAGCCGAGGGGGCTCTGGCTACACCTTC. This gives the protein CASSRGGSGYTF.

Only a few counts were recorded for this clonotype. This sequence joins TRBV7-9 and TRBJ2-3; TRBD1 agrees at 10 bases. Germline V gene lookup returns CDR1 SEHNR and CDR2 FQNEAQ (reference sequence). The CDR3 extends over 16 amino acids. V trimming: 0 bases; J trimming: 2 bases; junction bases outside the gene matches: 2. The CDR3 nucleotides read TGTGCCAGCAGCTTAGCCGACAGGGGGCACACAGATACGCAGTATTTT. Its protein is CASSLADRGHTDTQYF.

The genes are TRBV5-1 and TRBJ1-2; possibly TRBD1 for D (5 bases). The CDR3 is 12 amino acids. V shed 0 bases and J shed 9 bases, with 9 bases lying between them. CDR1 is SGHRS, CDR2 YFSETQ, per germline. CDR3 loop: CASSLDRGRYTF. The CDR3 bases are TGCGCCAGCAGCTTGGATAGGGGTCGCTACACCTTC.

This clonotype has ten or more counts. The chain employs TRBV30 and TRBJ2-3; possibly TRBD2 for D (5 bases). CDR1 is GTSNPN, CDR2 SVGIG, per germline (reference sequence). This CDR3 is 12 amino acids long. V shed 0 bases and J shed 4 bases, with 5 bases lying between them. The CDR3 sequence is CAWSVLADTQYF. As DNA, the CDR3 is TGTGCCTGGAGTGTACTAGCAGATACGCAGTATTTT.

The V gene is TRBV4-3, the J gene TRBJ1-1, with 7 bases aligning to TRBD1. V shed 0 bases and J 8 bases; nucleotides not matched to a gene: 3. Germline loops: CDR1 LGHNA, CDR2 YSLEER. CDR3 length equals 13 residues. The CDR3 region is CASSQDTGVEAFF. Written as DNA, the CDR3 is TGCGCCAGCAGCCAAGATACAGGGGTCGAAGCTTTCTTT.

The CDR3 nucleotides are TGTGCCAGTAGTATAAGAGGAGGGGTCCAGAGCAATCAGCCCCAGCATTTT. Translating it yields CASSIRGGVQSNQPQHF. The genes are TRBV19 and TRBJ1-5, with D perhaps TRBD1 (5 bases). In germline, CDR1 is LNHDA, CDR2 SQIVND (reference sequence). V was cut by 2 bases and J by 1 base, with 15 bases left in between. This CDR3 region has 17 residues. Supplemented by reference TRBV19 and TRBJ1-5, the full variable domain reads DGGITQSPKYLFRKEGQNVTLSCEQNLNHDAMYWYRQDPGQGLRLIYYSQIVNDFQKGDIAEGYSVSREKKESFPLTVTSAQKNPTAFYLCASSIRGGVQSNQPQHFGDGTRLSIL.

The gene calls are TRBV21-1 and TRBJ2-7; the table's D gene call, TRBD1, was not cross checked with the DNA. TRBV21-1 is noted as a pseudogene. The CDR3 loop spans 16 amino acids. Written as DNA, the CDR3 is TGTGCCAGCAGCACCCGGGGGAACAGGGACCTTTACGAGCAGTACGTC. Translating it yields CASSTRGNRDLYEQYV.

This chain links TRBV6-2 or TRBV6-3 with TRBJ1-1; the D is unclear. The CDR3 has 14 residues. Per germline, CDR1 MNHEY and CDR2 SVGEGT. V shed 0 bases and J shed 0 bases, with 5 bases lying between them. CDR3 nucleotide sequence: TGTGCCAGCAGTTACTCTCTGGTGAACACTGAAGCTTTCTTT. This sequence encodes CASSYSLVNTEAFF.

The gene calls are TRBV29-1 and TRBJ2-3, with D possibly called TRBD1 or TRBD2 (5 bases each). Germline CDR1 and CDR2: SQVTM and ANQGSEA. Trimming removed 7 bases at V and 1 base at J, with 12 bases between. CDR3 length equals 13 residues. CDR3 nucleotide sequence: TGCAGCGGGATACTAGGGGGCACAGATACGCAGTATTTT. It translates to CSGILGGTDTQYF.

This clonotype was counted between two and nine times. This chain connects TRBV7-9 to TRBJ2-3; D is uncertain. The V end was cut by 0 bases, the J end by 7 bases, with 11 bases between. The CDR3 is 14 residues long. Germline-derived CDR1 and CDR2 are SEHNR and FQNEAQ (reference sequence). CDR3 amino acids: CASSLAASRYTQYF. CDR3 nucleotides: TGTGCCAGCAGCTTAGCAGCTAGTCGGTATACGCAGTATTTT.

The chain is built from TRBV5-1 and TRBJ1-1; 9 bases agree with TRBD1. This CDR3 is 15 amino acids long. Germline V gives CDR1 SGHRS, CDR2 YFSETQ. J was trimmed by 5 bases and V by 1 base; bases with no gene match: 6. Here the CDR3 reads CASSLLEQGATEAFF. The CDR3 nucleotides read TGCGCCAGCAGCTTGTTAGAACAGGGGGCTACTGAAGCTTTCTTT.

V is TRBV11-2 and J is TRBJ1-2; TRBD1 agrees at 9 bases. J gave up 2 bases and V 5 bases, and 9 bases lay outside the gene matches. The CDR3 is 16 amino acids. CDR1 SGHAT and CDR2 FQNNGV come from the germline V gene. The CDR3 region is CASSPTSGQGNYGYTF. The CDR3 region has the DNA TGTGCCAGCAGCCCAACTTCCGGACAGGGGAACTATGGCTACACCTTC.

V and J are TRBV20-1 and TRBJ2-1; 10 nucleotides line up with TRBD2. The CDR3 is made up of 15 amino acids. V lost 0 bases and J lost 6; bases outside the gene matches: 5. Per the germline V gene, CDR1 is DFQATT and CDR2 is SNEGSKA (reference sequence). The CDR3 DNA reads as TGCAGTGCTAGAGAACCTAGCGGGGGTGCCAATGAGCAGTTCTTC. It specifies CSAREPSGGANEQFF.

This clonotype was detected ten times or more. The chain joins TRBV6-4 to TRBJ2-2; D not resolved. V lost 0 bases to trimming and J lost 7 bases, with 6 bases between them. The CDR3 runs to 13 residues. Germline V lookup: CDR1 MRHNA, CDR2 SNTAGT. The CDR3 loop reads CASSDSEVGELFF. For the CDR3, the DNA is TGTGCCAGCAGTGACTCAGAGGTCGGGGAGCTGTTTTTT.

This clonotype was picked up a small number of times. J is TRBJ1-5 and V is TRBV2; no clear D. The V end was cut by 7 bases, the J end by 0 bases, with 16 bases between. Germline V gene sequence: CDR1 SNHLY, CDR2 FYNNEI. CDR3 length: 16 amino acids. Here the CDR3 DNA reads TGTGCCAGCAAAGTCGGCCCGGGATATAGCAATCAGCCCCAGCATTTT. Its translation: CASKVGPGYSNQPQHF.

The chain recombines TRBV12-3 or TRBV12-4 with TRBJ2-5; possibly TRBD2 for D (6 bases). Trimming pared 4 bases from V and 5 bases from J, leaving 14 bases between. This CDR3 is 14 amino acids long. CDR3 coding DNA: TGTGCCAGCAGTTATTTACCTGGGGGGGAGACCCAGTACTTC. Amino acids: CASSYLPGGETQYF.

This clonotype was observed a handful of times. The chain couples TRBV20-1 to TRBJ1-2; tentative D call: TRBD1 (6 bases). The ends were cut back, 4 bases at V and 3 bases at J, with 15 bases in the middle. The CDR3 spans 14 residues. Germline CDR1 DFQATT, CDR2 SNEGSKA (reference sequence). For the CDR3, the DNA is TGCAGTGCTAAGATGAGGGGGAGAGACTATGGCTACACCTTC. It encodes CSAKMRGRDYGYTF.

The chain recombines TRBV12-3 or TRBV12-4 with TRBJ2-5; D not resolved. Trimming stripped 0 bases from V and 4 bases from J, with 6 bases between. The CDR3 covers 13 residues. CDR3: CASSLAWGETQYF. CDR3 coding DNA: TGTGCCAGCAGTTTAGCGTGGGGAGAGACCCAGTACTTC.

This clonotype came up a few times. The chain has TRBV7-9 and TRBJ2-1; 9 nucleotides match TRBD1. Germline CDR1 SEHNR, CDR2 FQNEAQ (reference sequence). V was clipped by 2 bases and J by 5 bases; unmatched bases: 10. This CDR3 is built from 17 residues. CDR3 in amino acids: CASSLLAGTGYHNEQFF. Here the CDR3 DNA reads TGTGCCAGCAGCTTATTAGCCGGGACAGGGTACCACAATGAGCAGTTCTTC.

The CDR3 spells CASSYDGLGELFF. CDR3 sequence (DNA): TGTGCCAGCAGTTACGATGGACTCGGGGAGCTGTTTTTT. The rearrangement links TRBV6-5 to TRBJ2-2; tentatively, D is TRBD2 (5 bases). The V end lost 2 bases, the J end lost 7 bases, and 8 bases lay between the germline ends. CDR1 MNHEY and CDR2 SVGAGI come from the germline V gene. The CDR3 extends over 13 amino acids.

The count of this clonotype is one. The CDR3 loop is CASSPPGGRYEQYF. The DNA for the CDR3 is TGTGCCAGCTCACCACCAGGGGGCCGGTACGAGCAGTACTTC. The J gene is TRBJ2-5, the V gene TRBV18, with 7 bases aligning to TRBD1. TRBJ2-7 explains the end of the DNA better; the J call may be wrong. Germline V gene data show CDR1 as KGHSH and CDR2 as LQKENI. The CDR3 is 14 amino acids.

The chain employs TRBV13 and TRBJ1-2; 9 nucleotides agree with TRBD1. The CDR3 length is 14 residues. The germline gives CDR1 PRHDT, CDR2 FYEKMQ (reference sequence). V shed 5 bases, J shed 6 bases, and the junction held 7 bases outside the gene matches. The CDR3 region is CASSARDREDGYTF. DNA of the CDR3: TGTGCCAGCAGCGCCCGGGACAGGGAGGATGGCTACACCTTC.

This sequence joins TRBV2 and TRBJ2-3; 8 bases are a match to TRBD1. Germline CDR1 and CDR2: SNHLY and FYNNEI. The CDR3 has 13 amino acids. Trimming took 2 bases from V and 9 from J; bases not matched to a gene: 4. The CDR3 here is CASSEYGQGTQYF. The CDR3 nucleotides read TGTGCCAGCAGTGAATATGGACAGGGAACGCAGTATTTT.

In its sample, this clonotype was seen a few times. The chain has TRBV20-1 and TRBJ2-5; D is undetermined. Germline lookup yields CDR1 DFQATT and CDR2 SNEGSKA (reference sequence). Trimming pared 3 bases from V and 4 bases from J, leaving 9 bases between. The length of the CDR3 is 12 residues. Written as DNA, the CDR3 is TGCAGTGCTAGGGCGTTTTCAGAGACCCAGTACTTC. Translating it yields CSARAFSETQYF.

CDR3: CASSQRGEGTEAFF. For the CDR3, the DNA is TGTGCCAGCTCACAAAGGGGGGAGGGCACTGAAGCTTTCTTT. The V and J genes are TRBV18 and TRBJ1-1, with D tentatively TRBD1 (6 bases). From germline, CDR1 is KGHSH and CDR2 LQKENI. The CDR3 is 14 amino acids. V was clipped by 4 bases and J by 4 bases, with 13 bases between them.

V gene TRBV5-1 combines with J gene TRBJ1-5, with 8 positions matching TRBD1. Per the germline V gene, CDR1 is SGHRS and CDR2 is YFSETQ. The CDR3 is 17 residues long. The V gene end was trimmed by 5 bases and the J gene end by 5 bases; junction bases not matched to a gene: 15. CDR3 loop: CASRPTGGIQGDQPQHF. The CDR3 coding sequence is TGCGCCAGCAGACCTACCGGGGGTATACAGGGGGATCAGCCCCAGCATTTT.

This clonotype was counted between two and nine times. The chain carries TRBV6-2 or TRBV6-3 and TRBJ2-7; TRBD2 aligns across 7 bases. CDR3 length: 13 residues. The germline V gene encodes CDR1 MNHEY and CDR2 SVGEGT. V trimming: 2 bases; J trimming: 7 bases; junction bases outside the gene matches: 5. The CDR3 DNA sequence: TGTGCCAGCAGTTACCCCTCGGGACTAGAGCAGTACGTC. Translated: CASSYPSGLEQYV.